Listed below are T cell receptor beta chains from one sample, sequenced in a study of T cell responses to AZD1222 COVID-19 vaccine. Method: immunoSEQ multiplex PCR; TCRdb's copy keeps in-frame clones and lacks some. The sample has some 150,000 clones, more than 90% seen once; the top ten hold 1.5%. Sample: peripheral blood, taken 28 days after the second AZD1222 dose. The receptor set was obtained from an adult who received the AZD1222 COVID-19 vaccine. CDR3s leave out the opening cysteine and the closing phenylalanine or tryptophan.

J | V | CDR3
TRBJ1-5 | TRBV18 | ASSPSIDQPQH
TRBJ2-1 | TRBV14 | ASSQDRLGGKF
TRBJ1-1 | TRBV3-1/TRBV3-2 | ASSHGGRGTEAF
TRBJ1-6 | TRBV28 | ASSSPLGAYNSPLH
TRBJ2-3 | TRBV7-2 | ASSFGRERGTQY
TRBJ2-2 | TRBV5-1 | ASRREPRPVGLF
TRBJ1-1 | TRBV6-5 | ASRIQGDGNTEAF
TRBJ1-2 | TRBV25-1 | ASTFGQSYGYT
TRBJ1-1 | TRBV5-1 | ASSPDLGVGTEAF
TRBJ2-1 | TRBV30 | AWRGWGPYNEQF
TRBJ1-6 | TRBV19 | ASRPRRQLNSPLH
TRBJ2-1 | TRBV27 | ASSLSIANEQF
TRBJ2-3 | TRBV30 | AWNQMAYTDTQY
TRBJ1-5 | TRBV19 | ASNNRDRRLEPQH
TRBJ2-7 | TRBV10-2 | ASSELGEPYEQY
TRBJ1-2 | TRBV7-8 | ASSLGIGGANYGYT
TRBJ1-5 | TRBV12-5 | ASGLVLVGGDLTPYSNQPQH
TRBJ1-1 | TRBV30 | AYSTGVITEAF
TRBJ1-3 | TRBV4-1 | ASSHPREYSGNTIY
TRBJ2-2 | TRBV5-4 | ASSLDQGAGELF
TRBJ2-7 | TRBV19 | ASSPLGGDEQY
TRBJ1-6 | TRBV2 | ASRNSDYNSPLH
TRBJ2-1 | TRBV24-1 | ATSDLSRDKGEQF
TRBJ2-1 | TRBV19 | ASRGTSGSLRWAEQF
TRBJ2-2 | TRBV9 | ASSVASSPGELF
TRBJ2-4 | TRBV3-1/TRBV3-2 | ASSQGAKNIQY
TRBJ1-2 | TRBV4-2 | ASSQDRAGANYGYT
TRBJ1-4 | TRBV4-1 | ASSGGPNEKLF
TRBJ2-4 | TRBV11-1 | ASSSGPGFQY
TRBJ2-3 | TRBV6-5 | ASRGGTTRGDTQY
TRBJ2-3 | TRBV5-1 | ASSLAGDTQY
TRBJ2-7 | TRBV11-2 | ASSLVGGGATYEQY
TRBJ1-1 | TRBV7-3 | ASSLMRNTEAF
TRBJ2-7 | TRBV27 | ASSIYMGKGEQY
TRBJ2-5 | TRBV5-1 | ASSLHKETSDRTQY
TRBJ1-2 | TRBV9 | ASSVGRTGDYGYT
TRBJ1-3 | TRBV11-2 | ASSLAARGGNTIY
TRBJ1-2 | TRBV12-3/TRBV12-4 | ASSFSYGYT
TRBJ1-5 | TRBV15 | ATSRDLVRLENQPQH
TRBJ2-1 | TRBV19 | APRGYSYNEQF
TRBJ1-2 | TRBV7-9 | ASSSTGGGYT
TRBJ2-5 | TRBV28 | ASTQPGTGRDQY
TRBJ2-3 | TRBV7-8 | ASSLASVARSHTQY
TRBJ2-1 | TRBV14 | ASSPRGHGNEQF
TRBJ1-2 | TRBV11-2 | ASSFQGYGYT
TRBJ2-7 | TRBV18 | ASSPPGSAGNPYEQY
TRBJ1-1 | TRBV5-1 | ASSWSGSYEAF
TRBJ2-1 | TRBV2 | ASAMDEYNEQF
TRBJ2-2 | TRBV7-3 | ASSFQGTGYTGELF